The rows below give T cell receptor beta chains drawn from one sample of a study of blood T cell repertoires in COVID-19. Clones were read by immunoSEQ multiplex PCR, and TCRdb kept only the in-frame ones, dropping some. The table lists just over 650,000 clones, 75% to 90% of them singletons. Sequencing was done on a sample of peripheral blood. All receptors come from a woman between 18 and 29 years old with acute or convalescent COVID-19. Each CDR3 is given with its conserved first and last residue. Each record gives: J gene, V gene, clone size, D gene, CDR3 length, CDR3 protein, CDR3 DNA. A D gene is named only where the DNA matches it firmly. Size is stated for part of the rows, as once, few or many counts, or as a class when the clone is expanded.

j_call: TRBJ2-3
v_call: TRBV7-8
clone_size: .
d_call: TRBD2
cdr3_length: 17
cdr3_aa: CASSLAGTSGGTDTQYF
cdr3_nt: TGTGCCAGCAGCTTAGCCGGGACTAGCGGGGGAACAGATACGCAGTATTTT

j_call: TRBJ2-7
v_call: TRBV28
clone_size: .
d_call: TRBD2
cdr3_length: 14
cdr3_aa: CASSAAGGAYEQYF
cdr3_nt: TGTGCCAGCAGTGCTGCGGGGGGGGCTTACGAGCAGTACTTC

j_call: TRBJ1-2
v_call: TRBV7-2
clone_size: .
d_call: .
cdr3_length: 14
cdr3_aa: CASSPGGDGYGYTF
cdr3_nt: TGTGCCAGCAGCCCGGGCGGGGATGGCTATGGCTACACCTTC

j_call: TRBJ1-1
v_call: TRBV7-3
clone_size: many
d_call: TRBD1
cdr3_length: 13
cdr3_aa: CASSLNRGREAFF
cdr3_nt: TGTGCCAGCAGCTTAAACAGGGGGCGGGAAGCTTTCTTT

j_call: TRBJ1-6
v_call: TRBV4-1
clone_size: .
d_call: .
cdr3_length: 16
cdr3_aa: CASSQDDGLEDSPLHF
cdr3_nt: TGCGCCAGCAGCCAAGATGACGGACTCGAGGATTCACCCCTCCACTTT

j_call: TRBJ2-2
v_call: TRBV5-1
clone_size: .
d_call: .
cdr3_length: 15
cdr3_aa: CASSFGLINTGELFF
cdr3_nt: TGCGCCAGCAGCTTCGGACTCATAAACACCGGGGAGCTGTTTTTT

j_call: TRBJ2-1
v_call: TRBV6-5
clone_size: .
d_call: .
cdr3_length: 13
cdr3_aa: CASSYSRGNEQFF
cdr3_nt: TGTGCCAGCAGTTACTCGCGGGGCAATGAGCAGTTCTTC

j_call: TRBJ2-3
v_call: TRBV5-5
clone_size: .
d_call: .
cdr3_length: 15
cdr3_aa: CASSVGSFSTDTQYF
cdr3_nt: TGTGCCAGCAGCGTAGGGAGCTTCAGCACAGATACGCAGTATTTT

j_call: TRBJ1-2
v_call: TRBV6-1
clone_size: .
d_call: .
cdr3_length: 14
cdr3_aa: CASSEAGEIYGYTF
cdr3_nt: TGTGCCAGCAGTGAAGCAGGGGAAATCTATGGCTACACCTTC

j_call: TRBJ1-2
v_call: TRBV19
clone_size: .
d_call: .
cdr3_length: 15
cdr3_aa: CATQRAGPSNYGYTF
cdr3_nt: TGTGCCACTCAGCGGGCAGGACCTTCTAACTATGGCTACACCTTC

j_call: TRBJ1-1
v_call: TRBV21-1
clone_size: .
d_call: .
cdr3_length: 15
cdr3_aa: CASSKGGHPKRGAFF
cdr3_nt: TGTGCCAGCAGCAAAGGGGGACACCCAAAACGGGGAGCTTTCTTT

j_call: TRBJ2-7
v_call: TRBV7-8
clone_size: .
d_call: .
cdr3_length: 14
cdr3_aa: CASSLGPGSYEQYF
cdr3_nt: TGTGCCAGCAGCTTAGGACCGGGGTCCTACGAGCAGTACTTC

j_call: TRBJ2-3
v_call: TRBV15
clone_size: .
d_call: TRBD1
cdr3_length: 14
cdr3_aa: CATSRDWGGDRVHF
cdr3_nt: TGTGCCACCAGCAGAGATTGGGGAGGGGACAGGGTCCATTTT

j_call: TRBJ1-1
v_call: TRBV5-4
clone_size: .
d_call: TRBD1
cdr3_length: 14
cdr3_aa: CASSTRGKNTEAFF
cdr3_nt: TGTGCCAGCAGCACCAGGGGGAAGAACACTGAAGCTTTCTTT

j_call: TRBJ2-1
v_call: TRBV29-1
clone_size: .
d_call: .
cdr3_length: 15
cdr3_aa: CSVEAGESSYNEQFF
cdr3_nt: TGCAGCGTTGAAGCCGGGGAAAGCTCCTACAATGAGCAGTTCTTC

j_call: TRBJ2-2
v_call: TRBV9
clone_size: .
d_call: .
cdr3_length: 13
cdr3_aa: CASSARGTGELFF
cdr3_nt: TGTGCCAGCAGCGCCCGGGGGACCGGGGAGCTGTTTTTT

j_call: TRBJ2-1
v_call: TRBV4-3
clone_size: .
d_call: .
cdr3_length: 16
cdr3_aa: CASSQEGGAPYNEQFF
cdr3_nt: TGCGCCAGCAGCCAAGAAGGGGGGGCGCCTTACAATGAGCAGTTCTTC

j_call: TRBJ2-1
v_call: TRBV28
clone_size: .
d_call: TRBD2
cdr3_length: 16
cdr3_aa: CASSELAGASYNEQFF
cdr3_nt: TGTGCCAGCAGCGAACTAGCGGGGGCCTCCTACAATGAGCAGTTCTTC

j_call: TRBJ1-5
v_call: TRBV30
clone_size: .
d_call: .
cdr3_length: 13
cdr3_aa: CAWTAGSNQPQHF
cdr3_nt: TGTGCCTGGACTGCGGGGAGCAATCAGCCCCAGCATTTT

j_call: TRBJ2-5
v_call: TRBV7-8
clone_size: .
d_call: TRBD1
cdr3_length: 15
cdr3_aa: CASSLAVDRQETQYF
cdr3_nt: TGTGCCAGCAGCTTAGCCGTGGACAGGCAAGAGACCCAGTACTTC

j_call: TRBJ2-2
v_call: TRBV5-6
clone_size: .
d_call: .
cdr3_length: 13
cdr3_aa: CASSLGRAWELFF
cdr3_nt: TGTGCCAGCAGCTTGGGGAGGGCTTGGGAGCTGTTTTTT

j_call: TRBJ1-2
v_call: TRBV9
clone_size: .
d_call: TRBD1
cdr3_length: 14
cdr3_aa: CASSKGQGIYGYTF
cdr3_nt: TGTGCCAGCAGCAAGGGACAGGGAATCTATGGCTACACCTTC

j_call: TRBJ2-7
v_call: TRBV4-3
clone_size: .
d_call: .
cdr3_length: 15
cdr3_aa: CASSQEALPFYEQYF
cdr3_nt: TGCGCCAGCAGCCAAGAGGCCCTTCCGTTCTACGAGCAGTACTTC

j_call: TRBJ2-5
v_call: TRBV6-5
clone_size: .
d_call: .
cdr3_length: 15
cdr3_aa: CASSADSRRQETQYF
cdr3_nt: TGTGCCAGCAGCGCGGACAGTCGAAGACAAGAGACCCAGTACTTC

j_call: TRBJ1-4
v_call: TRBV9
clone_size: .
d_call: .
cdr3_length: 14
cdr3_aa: CASSSDGFREKLFF
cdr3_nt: TGTGCCAGCAGCTCCGACGGGTTTAGAGAAAAACTGTTTTTT

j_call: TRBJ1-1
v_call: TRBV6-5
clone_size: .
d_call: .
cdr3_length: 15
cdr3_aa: CASSYLRRVNTEAFF
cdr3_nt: TGTGCCAGCAGTTACCTGCGCAGGGTGAACACTGAAGCTTTCTTT

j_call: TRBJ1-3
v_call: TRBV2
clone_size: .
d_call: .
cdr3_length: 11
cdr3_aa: CATTDGNTIYF
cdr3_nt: TGTGCCACCACAGATGGAAACACCATATATTTT

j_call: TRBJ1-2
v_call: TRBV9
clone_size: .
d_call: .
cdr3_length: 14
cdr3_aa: CASSALSDIGGYTF
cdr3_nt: TGTGCCAGCAGCGCCTTGTCGGACATAGGCGGCTACACCTTC

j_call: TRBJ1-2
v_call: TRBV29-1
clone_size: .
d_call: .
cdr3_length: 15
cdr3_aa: CSVVGGGNLNYGYTF
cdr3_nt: TGCAGCGTTGTCGGGGGAGGGAACCTTAACTATGGCTACACCTTC